This T cell receptor (beta chain) is drawn from a study of beta chain features in type 1 diabetes. Findings and caveats of the study: Whether TCRB rearrangement is influenced by HLA type was left unresolved in this analysis. Individuals with type 1 diabetes displayed fewer insertions and more deletions at VDJ junctions.

Germline trimming cut 3 bases from V and 9 bases from J; bases unmatched to any gene: 8. Per germline, CDR1 GTSNPN and CDR2 SVGIG (reference sequence). CDR3 length equals 15 residues. This clone was seen a few times. Its antigen is not known. Since all of the isolated RNA was reverse transcribed, expressed TCRB transcripts were what got sequenced. Clones were sequenced by immunoSEQ multiplex PCR, and TCRdb holds only the in-frame ones, with some missing. The sample lists under 400,000 clones; about 20% were seen once. Donors contributed one heparinised blood draw apiece, averaging about 120 mL. This receptor was taken from a woman aged 18 to 35 in good health. The sample consisted of naive CD4+ T cells from blood. This chain uses TRBV30 with TRBJ2-1; TRBD2 aligns across 13 bases. CDR3 residues: CAWRWTSGSSGEQFF. As DNA, the CDR3 is TGTGCCTGGAGATGGACTAGCGGGAGTTCGGGTGAGCAGTTCTTC. The full variable domain, with the rest looked up from reference TRBV30 and TRBJ2-1, is SQTIHQWPATLVQPVGSPLSLECTVEGTSNPNLYWYRQAAGRGLQLLFYSVGIGQISSEVPQNLSASRPQDRQFILSSKKLLLSDSGFYLCAWRWTSGSSGEQFFGPGTRLTVL.